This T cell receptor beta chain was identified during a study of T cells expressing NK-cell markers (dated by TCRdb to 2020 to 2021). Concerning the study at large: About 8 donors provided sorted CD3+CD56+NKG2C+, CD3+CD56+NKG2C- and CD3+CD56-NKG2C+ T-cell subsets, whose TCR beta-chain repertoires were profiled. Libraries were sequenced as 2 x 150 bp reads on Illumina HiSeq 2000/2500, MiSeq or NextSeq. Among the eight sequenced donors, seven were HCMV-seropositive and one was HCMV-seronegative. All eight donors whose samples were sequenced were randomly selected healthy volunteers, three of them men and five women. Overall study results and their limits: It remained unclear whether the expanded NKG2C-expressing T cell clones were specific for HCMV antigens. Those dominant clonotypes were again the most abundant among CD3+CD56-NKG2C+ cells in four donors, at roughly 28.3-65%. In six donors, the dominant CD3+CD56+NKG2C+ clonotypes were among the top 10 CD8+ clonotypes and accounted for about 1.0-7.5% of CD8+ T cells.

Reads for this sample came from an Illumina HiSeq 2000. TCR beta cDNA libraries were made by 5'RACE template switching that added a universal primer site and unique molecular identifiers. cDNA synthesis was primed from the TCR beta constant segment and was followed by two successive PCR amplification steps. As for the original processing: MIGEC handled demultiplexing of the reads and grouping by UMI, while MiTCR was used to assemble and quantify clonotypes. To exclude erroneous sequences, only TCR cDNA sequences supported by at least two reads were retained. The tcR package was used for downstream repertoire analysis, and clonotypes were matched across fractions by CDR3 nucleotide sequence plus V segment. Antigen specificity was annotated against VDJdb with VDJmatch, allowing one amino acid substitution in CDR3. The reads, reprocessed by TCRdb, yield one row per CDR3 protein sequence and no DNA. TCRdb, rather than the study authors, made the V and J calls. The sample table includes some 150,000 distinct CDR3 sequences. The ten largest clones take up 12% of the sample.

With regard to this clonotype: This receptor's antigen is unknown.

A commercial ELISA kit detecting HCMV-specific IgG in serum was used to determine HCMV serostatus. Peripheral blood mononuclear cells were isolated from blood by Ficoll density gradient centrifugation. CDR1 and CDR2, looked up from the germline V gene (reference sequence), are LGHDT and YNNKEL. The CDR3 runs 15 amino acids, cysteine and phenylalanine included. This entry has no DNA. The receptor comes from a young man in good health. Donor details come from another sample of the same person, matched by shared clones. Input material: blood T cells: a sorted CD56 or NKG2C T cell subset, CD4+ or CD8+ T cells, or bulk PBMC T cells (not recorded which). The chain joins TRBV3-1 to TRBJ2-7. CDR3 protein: CASSQDRWESYEQYF.